This T cell receptor (beta chain) came from a study of T cell responses to AZD1222 COVID-19 vaccine. A note on this clone: The antigen remains unidentified.

Study-level results: The donor cohort was predominantly white British with a female majority, and clonal diversity may have been underestimated. Spike as a whole was targeted by vaccine-associated CD4 TCRs, dominant at 160-218 and 743-854. Nearly half of spike-specific TCRs reportedly go after variant regions that carry no mutations. Seropositive status at baseline applied to only a handful of AZD1222 recipients.

The assay was immunoSEQ multiplex PCR, and TCRdb's table has in-frame clones only and misses some. The table shows 150,000 to 200,000 clones, with roughly 94% occurring only once. The germline V gene encodes CDR1 SNHLY and CDR2 FYNNEI. Trimming pared 4 bases from V and 2 bases from J, leaving 6 bases between. There are 12 residues in the CDR3. The sequence was obtained from an adult who received the AZD1222 COVID-19 vaccine. Sample: peripheral blood, taken 28 days after the second AZD1222 dose. The V call is TRBV2, the J call TRBJ2-7; no definite D call. The CDR3, as DNA: TGTGCCAGCAGTGTGGTTACCTACGAGCAGTACTTC. This gives the protein CASSVVTYEQYF.